The 2 T cell receptor beta chains reported below all come from one sample, sequenced in a study of low-dose radiotherapy and immunotherapy resistance in tumors. Alpha and beta chains were covered, as first-strand cDNA relied on TRAV- and TRBV-specific primers. TCRs were put through approximately 20 PCR cycles of amplification with Phusion. A constant-region primer and the V-primer adapter served as the primer pair. TCRdb used MiXCR to reprocess the reads, holding one entry per CDR3 protein. This sample has 70,000 to 90,000 distinct CDR3 sequences, with 15% to 20% found just once. Time point denoted: before trial treatment. The sample was PBMCs, taken before treatment. The origin of the receptors is a male donor with prostate cancer.

This clonotype was counted ten times or more. The chain combines TRBV2 with TRBJ1-1, with D maybe TRBD1 (6 bases). The CDR3 consists of 15 residues. V was trimmed by 7 bases and J by 0 bases, leaving 15 bases between them. In germline, CDR1 is SNHLY, CDR2 FYNNEI. CDR3 DNA: TGTGCCAGCAAGATACAGGGATCAATGAACACTGAAGCTTTCTTT. Its protein is CASKIQGSMNTEAFF.

Ten or more counts support this clonotype. The rearrangement joins TRBV25-1 to TRBJ2-1; no clear D. The CDR3 totals 16 residues. With 3 bases removed from V and 0 bases from J, the gap between germline ends came to 12 bases. Germline values: CDR1 MGHDK, CDR2 SYGVNS. CDR3 protein: CASSDPLASSYNEQFF. The CDR3 bases are TGTGCCAGCAGTGACCCGTTAGCTAGCTCCTACAATGAGCAGTTCTTC.